The present T cell receptor beta chain was sequenced within a study of T-cell reconstitution after alpha-beta-depleted transplantation in children (dated by TCRdb to 2016 to 2017). For the study in its entirety: Using TCR repertoire profiling, the study quantitatively followed how T-cell immune reconstitution unfolded in children after TCRalphabeta/CD19-depleted allogeneic hematopoietic cell transplantation. Broad study findings and their caveats: The apparently early alphabetaT-cell count recovery about two months after transplant was reportedly dependent on only several hundred rapidly expanded clones derived from non-depleted graft cells. The frequencies of hyperexpanded clones fell over the following months, and after one year, T-cell counts and TCRbeta diversity were mostly attributed to newly produced T cells. In some patients, the high TCRbeta diversity seen at day 60 was put down to recipient T cells and intrathymic progenitors that had survived conditioning.

CDR1 and CDR2 (SQVTM, ANQGSEA) derive from the germline V gene. The V and J ends are trimmed by 4 bases and 7 bases, leaving 11 bases between them. The CDR3 starts with the cysteine, ends with the phenylalanine, and has 12 residues. CDR3 DNA is the only sequence kept; it has 36 bases, read in frame from the first base. Concerning this clonotype itself: Its recognized antigen is unknown. Base qualities are not at hand, and no much larger clone is one base apart.

Libraries were built with PCR. Instrument on record: Illumina HiSeq 2500. TCR libraries were prepared with molecular barcoding, using unique molecular identifiers to normalize TCRbeta repertoire quantification. TCRdb reran the public reads through fastp at Q25 and MiXCR, keeping productive beta chains. Each CDR3 protein gets just one entry, which takes the most common genes and DNA from the rows behind it. Across this sample there are about 58,000 distinct CDR3 sequences, with 44% seen only once. The ten largest clones represent nearly 98% of the sample. The treatment or condition label corresponds to: allogeneic hematopoietic cell transplantation with graft depleted of TCRalphabeta T cells and CD19 B cells. TCRalphabeta/CD19-depleted allogeneic hematopoietic cell grafts were given to the transplant recipients, all of whom were children.

The sequence derives from a male patient aged 10 to 17 who had a stem cell transplant for acute lymphoblastic leukemia, so the T cells may come from the graft donor. Recombination connected TRBV29-1 to TRBJ2-4; TRBD1 could be the D gene, as 5 bases match. The source was PBMCs, mostly from graft donor cells, collected 360 days after TCRalphabeta/CD19-depleted stem cell transplant. Here the CDR3 is given as CSVVQDQNIQYF. The DNA sequence is as follows: TGCAGCGTTGTACAGGACCAGAACATTCAGTACTTC.